Included here is one TCR beta chain sequence, with context. Its antigen is still unknown. The V and J ends lost 3 bases and 8 bases respectively, with 16 bases between them. CDR1 and CDR2 (germline): MNHNS, SASEGT. CDR3 length: 14 residues. This entry comes from a study of cytomegalovirus exposure and HLA in healthy donors. Study-level results: Overall, some 160 TCR beta chains were annotated as cytomegalovirus-associated. Rarity held for most TCR sequences, but there were some public TCRs that occurred in many donors. A few CMV-associated chains were confirmed in vitro to be specific for CMV antigens.

TCRdb's copy holds only in-frame clones and misses some; the assay was immunoSEQ multiplex PCR. In the table there are some 140,000 clones, about 91% of which are singletons. The study drew the donors from its approximately 110-subject validation cohort, separate from the approximately 700-subject first cohort. The clonotype comes from a woman between 18 and 29 years old in good health and CMV-seropositive. The chain joins TRBV6-1 to TRBJ1-2, with a weak D call TRBD1 (6 bases). The sequenced sample consisted of PBMCs. The CDR3 sequence: CASSDLDRYLGYTF. CDR3 DNA sequence: TGTGCCAGCAGTGACCTCGACAGGTACTTAGGCTACACCTTC.